This T cell receptor beta chain is from a study of blood T cells in healthy people across ages. In its sample, this clonotype was seen a few times. What it binds is not known. Using a J-beta primer mix together with a sample-barcoded 5' primer, a second PCR was run for roughly 6 to 12 cycles. The yield of each sample was at least 3 million CDR3-containing paired-end reads. TCRdb itself ran the 5' RACE reads through MiXCR, one entry per CDR3 protein. This table holds roughly 1,700,000 distinct CDR3 sequences, roughly 27% found once. Donors ranged from roughly 6 to 95 years old and were healthy Caucasians in Russia. Study results and caveats: Roughly linearly, TCR beta diversity per million T cells fell as age increased.

The CDR3 consists of 15 residues. The germline V gene has CDR1 SNHLY and CDR2 FYNNEI. The ends were cut back, 8 bases at V and 1 base at J, with 15 bases in the middle. The source of this sequence is a woman aged 25 to 39 in good health. The sequencing input was blood. The chain recombines TRBV2 with TRBJ1-5; TRBD1 might be the D (6 bases). This chain's CDR3 is CASRRGPGSNQPQHF. The DNA of the CDR3 is TGTGCCAGCCGCAGGGGCCCAGGGAGCAATCAGCCCCAGCATTTT. The variable domain in full, completed from reference TRBV2 and TRBJ1-5, reads EPEVTQTPSHQVTQMGQEVILRCVPISNHLYFYWYRQILGQKVEFLVSFYNNEISEKSEIFDDQFSVERPDGSNFTLKIRSTKLEDSAMYFCASRRGPGSNQPQHFGDGTRLSIL.